The 32 T cell receptor beta chains below all came from one sample that was sequenced in a study of CD8+CD57+ T cells in acquired aplastic anemia. Profiling that covered TCR beta VDJ and CDR3 relied on genomic DNA as its template. TCRdb re-derived calls from the reads in MiXCR, one entry per CDR3 protein. The repertoire consists of 150,000 to 200,000 distinct CDR3 sequences, with over 40% occurring once and the leading ten covering 1.8%. Patients chosen for sequencing had CD8+CD57+ cells that had expanded, as shown by flow cytometry. Input material: sorted CD4+, CD8+, or CD8+CD57+ T cells (not recorded which) from PBMCs. All receptors derive from a human donor with aplastic anemia.

Worth noting for this clonotype: A read error may explain this, as a much larger clone is one base away. V is TRBV9 and J is TRBJ1-1; D is possibly TRBD1 (5 bases). There are 14 residues in the CDR3. CDR1 is SGDLS and CDR2 is YYNGEE in the germline V gene. The CDR3 is CASSDLGPNAEAFF. In DNA, the CDR3 is TGTGCCAGCAGCGATCTGGGACCGAACGCTGAAGCTTTCTTT. Filled out from reference TRBV9 and TRBJ1-1, the complete variable domain reads DSGVTQTPKHLITATGQRVTLRCSPRSGDLSVYWYQQSLDQGLQFLIQYYNGEERAKGNILERFSAQQFPDLHSELNLSSLELGDSALYFCASSDLGPNAEAFFGQGTRLTVV.

This chain joins TRBV20-1 and TRBJ1-4, with D perhaps matching TRBD1 (6 bases). Trimming cost V 0 bases and J 8 bases, with 10 bases left between them. CDR3 length equals 13 residues. Germline V gives CDR1 DFQATT, CDR2 SNEGSKA (reference sequence). CDR3 nucleotide sequence: TGCAGTGCTAGAGATGGGGGGCACGAAAAACTGTTTTTT. Its protein product is CSARDGGHEKLFF.

V usage is TRBV19 and J usage is TRBJ1-2; no clear D gene. The germline CDR1 and CDR2 sequences are LNHDA and SQIVND (reference sequence). CDR3 length: 13 amino acids. The V and J ends lost 5 bases and 6 bases respectively, with 13 bases between them. Here the CDR3 reads CASSYRRTDGYTF. The CDR3 nucleotides read TGTGCCAGTAGTTACCGCAGGACGGATGGCTACACCTTC. Full variable domain (outside the CDR3, taken from reference TRBV19 and TRBJ1-2): DGGITQSPKYLFRKEGQNVTLSCEQNLNHDAMYWYRQDPGQGLRLIYYSQIVNDFQKGDIAEGYSVSREKKESFPLTVTSAQKNPTAFYLCASSYRRTDGYTFGSGTRLTVV.

The chain recombines TRBV15 with TRBJ1-1; 9 bases fit TRBD1. J was trimmed by 4 bases and V by 6 bases; bases with no gene match: 6. There are 14 residues in the CDR3. Germline values: CDR1 LNHNV, CDR2 YYDKDF (reference sequence). CDR3 DNA sequence: TGTGCCACCAGATTAACAGGGGGCGGCACTGAAGCTTTCTTT. This encodes CATRLTGGGTEAFF.

DNA for the CDR3: TGTGCCAGCAGCTTGGGCAGTAACACTGAAGCTTTCTTT. Amino acids: CASSLGSNTEAFF. This chain connects TRBV7-9 to TRBJ1-1; D is unclear. This CDR3 has 13 residues. Trimming removed 3 bases from V and 2 bases from J, with 7 bases in between. The germline V gene encodes CDR1 SEHNR and CDR2 FQNEAQ (reference sequence).

The rearrangement uses TRBV2 and TRBJ1-4, with a possible D match to TRBD1 (5 bases). Germline assignment: CDR1 SNHLY and CDR2 FYNNEI. With 8 bases removed from V and 4 bases from J, the gap between germline ends came to 14 bases. This CDR3 contains 14 residues. Here the CDR3 DNA reads TGTGCCAGCGGACCCGGGACGGATAATGAAAAACTGTTTTTT. This gives the protein CASGPGTDNEKLFF.

The chain employs TRBV29-1 and TRBJ1-1; TRBD1 might be the D (5 bases). From germline, CDR1 is SQVTM and CDR2 ANQGSEA. V was shortened by 6 bases and J by 3 bases, with 8 bases between the two germline ends. CDR3 length: 11 residues. The CDR3 loop is CSVGGDTEAFF. CDR3 DNA sequence: TGCAGCGTGGGGGGGGACACTGAAGCTTTCTTT.

This clonotype has a count of ten or more. V gene TRBV6-1 combines with J gene TRBJ2-4; D is ambiguous. The V gene's germline CDR1 is MNHNS and CDR2 SASEGT. Between the trimmed V and J ends, which lost 6 bases and 7 bases, there was a span of 7 bases. This CDR3 comprises 11 residues. This CDR3 reads CASSFLNIQYF. CDR3 in DNA: TGTGCCAGCAGCTTCCTGAACATTCAGTACTTC.

V usage is TRBV27 and J usage is TRBJ1-1; weak D call: TRBD1 (6 bases). Germline CDR1 reads MNHEY; CDR2 reads SMNVEV (reference sequence). The CDR3 sequence is 15 residues long. V lost 3 bases and J 0 bases, leaving 11 bases between the germline ends. The CDR3 DNA is TGTGCCAGCAGTTTCTCAACAGGGATGAACACTGAAGCTTTCTTT. Protein: CASSFSTGMNTEAFF.

The V gene is TRBV5-4, the J gene TRBJ2-3, with D maybe TRBD1 (6 bases). V was pared by 0 bases and J by 4 bases, with 18 bases between. CDR1 is SGHNT, CDR2 YYREEE, per germline (reference sequence). There are 17 residues in the CDR3. This CDR3 is CASSLVDRPTKADTQYF. CDR3 DNA: TGTGCCAGCAGCTTGGTGGACAGACCCACGAAGGCAGATACGCAGTATTTT.

The genes are TRBV29-1 and TRBJ1-1; maybe TRBD1 (5 bases). The ends were cut back, 5 bases at V and 1 base at J, with 11 bases in the middle. The CDR3 spans 13 residues. Germline V lookup: CDR1 SQVTM, CDR2 ANQGSEA. CDR3 sequence: CSVLGTGNTEAFF. In DNA, the CDR3 is TGCAGCGTTTTGGGGACGGGGAACACTGAAGCTTTCTTT.

This clonotype was observed at least ten times. V gene TRBV20-1 combines with J gene TRBJ1-4; TRBD1 matches at 7 bases. The CDR3 has 15 amino acids. Trimming removed 5 bases from V and 8 bases from J; junction bases left unmatched: 14. The germline gives CDR1 DFQATT, CDR2 SNEGSKA (reference sequence). The CDR3 here is CSARPMTGLGEKLFF. Here the CDR3 DNA reads TGCAGTGCTCGACCAATGACAGGGTTGGGGGAAAAACTGTTTTTT.

This clonotype was seen ten or more times. The J gene is TRBJ2-1, the V gene TRBV5-1, with D maybe TRBD1 (5 bases). V was clipped by 3 bases and J by 0 bases, with 10 bases between them. Germline V gives CDR1 SGHRS, CDR2 YFSETQ. CDR3 size: 15 residues. The CDR3 DNA sequence: TGCGCCAGCAGCTCAGACGACAGCTCCTACAATGAGCAGTTCTTC. Translating gives CASSSDDSSYNEQFF.

The sample holds many counts of this clonotype. This chain uses TRBV20-1 with TRBJ2-7, with 9 bases lining up with TRBD1. Germline CDR1 is DFQATT and CDR2 is SNEGSKA (reference sequence). The V gene end was trimmed by 6 bases and the J gene end by 2 bases; junction bases not matched to a gene: 5. The CDR3 is 13 residues long. CDR3 nucleotide sequence: TGCAGTGCGGGGACAGGGCCAGCCTACGAGCAGTACTTC. Encoded protein: CSAGTGPAYEQYF.

The V call is TRBV27, the J call TRBJ2-1, with unresolved D. The V end lost 7 bases, the J end lost 7 bases, and 5 bases lay between the germline ends. The CDR3 loop spans 10 amino acids. Germline V gives CDR1 MNHEY, CDR2 SMNVEV (reference sequence). The CDR3 DNA follows: TGTGCCAGCACCCCGAATGAGCAGTTCTTC. It yields the protein CASTPNEQFF.

The rearrangement uses TRBV15 and TRBJ2-1, with 8 bases that match TRBD1. Germline lookup yields CDR1 LNHNV and CDR2 YYDKDF (reference sequence). V was clipped by 4 bases and J by 4 bases; unmatched bases: 9. The CDR3 is 16 amino acids. The CDR3 here is CATSTTRTGFYNEQFF. The CDR3 coding sequence is TGTGCCACCAGCACAACTCGGACAGGGTTTTACAATGAGCAGTTCTTC.

The chain carries TRBV10-3 and TRBJ2-3, with D unresolved. Per germline, CDR1 ENHRY and CDR2 SYGVKD. The CDR3 runs 16 residues. V lost 4 bases and J lost 2, with 16 bases in between. The CDR3 DNA is TGTGCCATCAGTGGACTTATCGGCGATGACACAGATACGCAGTATTTT. Its protein product is CAISGLIGDDTDTQYF.

The J gene is TRBJ1-1, the V gene TRBV20-1, with D perhaps TRBD1 (5 bases). Germline CDR1 DFQATT, CDR2 SNEGSKA (reference sequence). Between the trimmed V and J ends, which lost 7 bases and 7 bases, there was a span of 19 bases. There are 13 residues in the CDR3. CDR3 protein: CSGKKGMVIEAFF. The CDR3 DNA sequence: TGCAGTGGGAAAAAGGGGATGGTTATTGAAGCTTTCTTT.

This clonotype showed up many times. The chain recombines TRBV12-3 or TRBV12-4 with TRBJ1-2; D ambiguous. CDR3 length equals 11 residues. Trimming cost V 6 bases and J 6 bases, with 8 bases left between them. CDR3 DNA: TGTGCCAGCAGCCCAAGGGATGGCTACACCTTC. This codes for CASSPRDGYTF.

At least ten counts were recorded for this clonotype. The chain joins TRBV19 to TRBJ1-2; no clear D. The CDR3 has 13 amino acids. Trimming removed 7 bases at V and 3 bases at J, with 12 bases between. Germline CDR1 is LNHDA and CDR2 is SQIVND (reference sequence). For the CDR3, the DNA is TGTGCCAGTACGGATCTGCCTGACTATGGCTACACCTTC. It yields the protein CASTDLPDYGYTF.

This clonotype was picked up one time. The chain employs TRBV19 and TRBJ1-5; D is ambiguous. CDR3 length equals 13 residues. V lost 9 bases to trimming and J lost 11 bases, with 20 bases between them. Per germline, CDR1 LNHDA and CDR2 SQIVND (reference sequence). CDR3 DNA sequence: TGTGCCAGCGGCGTAGGATCGCGGAAGACCCAGCATTTT. It codes for CASGVGSRKTQHF.

As to this clonotype: Being one base from a much bigger clone, this may be a read error. The CDR3 spells CACSQDLFYEQYF. The CDR3 DNA reads TGTGCCTGCAGCCAGGACCTTTTCTACGAGCAGTACTTC. The chain joins TRBV3-1 to TRBJ2-7; D is unresolved. This CDR3 contains 13 residues. CDR1 LGHDT and CDR2 YNNKEL come from the germline V gene (reference sequence).

This chain connects TRBV10-3 to TRBJ2-7; D tentatively reads TRBD1 or TRBD2 (5 bases each). Germline CDR1 ENHRY, CDR2 SYGVKD. The CDR3 length is 13 residues. Trimming left V 7 bases short and J 2 bases short, with 12 bases between. Written as DNA, the CDR3 is TGTGCCATCACCTCCGGGGCCCCCTACGAGCAGTACTTC. The encoded protein is CAITSGAPYEQYF.

There are many counts of this clonotype. J is TRBJ2-1 and V is TRBV5-5, with 10 bases identical to TRBD2. J lost 4 bases, V lost 2 bases, and 3 bases had no gene match. CDR1 is SGHKS, CDR2 YYEKEE, per germline (reference sequence). The CDR3 loop spans 15 amino acids. The CDR3 loop reads CASSFEAGGYNEQFF. CDR3 DNA sequence: TGTGCCAGCAGCTTCGAAGCGGGAGGGTACAATGAGCAGTTCTTC.

This sequence joins TRBV7-8 and TRBJ1-1; D ambiguous. CDR3 length: 12 residues. V shed 2 bases and J shed 5 bases, with 6 bases lying between them. Germline V lookup: CDR1 SGHVS, CDR2 FQNEAQ. The CDR3 coding sequence is TGTGCCAGCAGCTTAACCTATACTGAAGCTTTCTTT. Encoded protein: CASSLTYTEAFF.

The rearrangement links TRBV7-9 to TRBJ2-3, with D tentatively TRBD1 or TRBD2 (5 bases each). Trimming left V 5 bases short and J 2 bases short, with 8 bases between. Germline V gene data show CDR1 as SEHNR and CDR2 as FQNEAQ (reference sequence). This CDR3 has 13 amino acids. The CDR3 coding sequence is TGTGCCAGCAGCGGGACGATCACAGATACGCAGTATTTT. It codes for CASSGTITDTQYF.

This chain links TRBV27 with TRBJ2-7; possibly TRBD1 for D (6 bases). The CDR3 totals 16 residues. Trimming pared 5 bases from V and 0 bases from J, leaving 17 bases between. Germline values: CDR1 MNHEY, CDR2 SMNVEV (reference sequence). The CDR3 sequence: CASSHLPDRVSYEQYF. The CDR3 coding sequence is TGTGCCAGCAGTCACCTCCCGGACAGAGTCTCCTACGAGCAGTACTTC.

This clonotype came up many times. V usage is TRBV5-5 and J usage is TRBJ1-2, with TRBD1 matching over 7 bases. CDR3 length: 15 residues. With V trimmed by 1 base and J by 8 bases, 11 bases remained unmatched. CDR1 and CDR2 from the germline V gene are SGHKS and YYEKEE (reference sequence). The CDR3 sequence is CASSLNEGAGWGYTF. DNA of the CDR3: TGTGCCAGCAGCTTGAACGAGGGGGCGGGATGGGGCTACACCTTC.

This clonotype has ten or more counts. V is TRBV7-8 and J is TRBJ2-3; 10 bases fit TRBD2. CDR1 is SGHVS and CDR2 is FQNEAQ in the germline V gene. The CDR3 length is 15 residues. J gave up 6 bases and V 1 base, and 4 bases lay outside the gene matches. The CDR3 coding sequence is TGTGCCAGCAGCTTAGGAGGACTAGCGGTGGATACGCAGTATTTT. Translated, it gives CASSLGGLAVDTQYF.

This clonotype was seen at least ten times. The chain is built from TRBV7-9 and TRBJ1-1; possibly TRBD1 for D (5 bases). The CDR3 runs to 14 residues. CDR1 SEHNR and CDR2 FQNEAQ come from the germline V gene (reference sequence). Trimming removed 5 bases at V and 1 base at J, with 11 bases between. The CDR3 region has the DNA TGTGCCAGCAGCCGTTACGGGGGGAACACTGAAGCTTTCTTT. This gives the protein CASSRYGGNTEAFF.

About this clonotype: A much larger clone sits a single nucleotide away, making a read error possible. The conserved phenylalanine or tryptophan is not found at the CDR3 terminus, so this likely reflects a read error. The chain employs TRBV11-3 and TRBJ2-2, with 8 bases lining up with TRBD1. The length of the CDR3 is 14 residues. CDR1 SGHNT and CDR2 YENEEA come from the germline V gene. V trimming: 6 bases; J trimming: 7 bases; junction bases outside the gene matches: 7. In nucleotides, the CDR3 is TGTGCCAGCAGTCGGGACAGGCGACTCGGGGAGCTGTTTCTT. This sequence encodes CASSRDRRLGELFL.

The chain links TRBV10-3 to TRBJ2-3; D may be TRBD2 (6 bases). Trimming stripped 3 bases from V and 6 bases from J, with 10 bases between. The CDR3 loop spans 13 amino acids. Germline V gene sequence: CDR1 ENHRY, CDR2 SYGVKD. The CDR3 DNA reads as TGTGCCATCAGTGACGGCGGGGTTGATACGCAGTATTTT. Translation: CAISDGGVDTQYF.